This TCR beta chain comes out of a study of cytomegalovirus exposure and HLA in healthy donors. The study's findings and limits: It was reported that the classifier diagnosed cytomegalovirus status with high specificity and sensitivity in both the original and validation cohorts.

Clones were read by immunoSEQ multiplex PCR, and TCRdb kept only the in-frame ones, dropping some. The sample carries under 200,000 clones, around nine tenths recorded once. Concerning this clone itself: The antigen remains unidentified.

The V and J ends lost 3 bases and 0 bases, in that order; junction bases with no gene match: 2. The germline V gene has CDR1 SGHDT and CDR2 YYEEEE. The CDR3 is 15 residues long. Source material: PBMCs. The source of this sequence is a man between 18 and 29 years old in good health and CMV-seropositive. The V call is TRBV5-6, the J call TRBJ2-2, with 7 nucleotides matching TRBD2. Here the CDR3 reads CASSWDYANTGELFF. CDR3 DNA sequence: TGTGCCAGCAGCTGGGACTACGCGAACACCGGGGAGCTGTTTTTT.